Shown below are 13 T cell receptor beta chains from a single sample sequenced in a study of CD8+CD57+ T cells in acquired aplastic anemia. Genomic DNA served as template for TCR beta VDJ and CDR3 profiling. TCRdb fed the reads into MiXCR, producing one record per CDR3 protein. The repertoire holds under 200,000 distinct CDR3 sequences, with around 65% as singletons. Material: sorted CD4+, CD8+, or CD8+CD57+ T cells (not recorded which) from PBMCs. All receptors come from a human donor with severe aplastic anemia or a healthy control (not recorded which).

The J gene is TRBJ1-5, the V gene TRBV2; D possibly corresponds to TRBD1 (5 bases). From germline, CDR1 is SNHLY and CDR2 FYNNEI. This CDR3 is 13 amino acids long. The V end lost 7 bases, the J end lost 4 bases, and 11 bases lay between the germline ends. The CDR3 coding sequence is TGTGCCAGCATGCGAGAGGGGAATCAGCCCCAGCATTTT. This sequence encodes CASMREGNQPQHF.

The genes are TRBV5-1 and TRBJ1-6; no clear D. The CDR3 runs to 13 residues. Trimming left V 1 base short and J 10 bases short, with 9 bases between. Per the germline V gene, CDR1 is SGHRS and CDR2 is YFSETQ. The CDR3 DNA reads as TGCGCCAGCAGCTTGTCCGGGGTCTCACCCCTCCACTTT. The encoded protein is CASSLSGVSPLHF. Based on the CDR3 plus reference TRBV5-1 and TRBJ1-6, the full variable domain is KAGVTQTPRYLIKTRGQQVTLSCSPISGHRSVSWYQQTPGQGLQFLFEYFSETQRNKGNFPGRFSGRQFSNSRSEMNVSTLELGDSALYLCASSLSGVSPLHFGNGTRLTVT.

The CDR3 loop is CASRPLGPSYEQYF. In DNA, the CDR3 is TGTGCCAGCAGGCCCCTTGGGCCTTCCTACGAGCAGTACTTC. V and J are TRBV27 and TRBJ2-7; D gene ambiguous. The germline V and J ends were trimmed by 6 bases and 1 base, with 13 bases remaining between them. The CDR3 runs 14 residues. Germline loops: CDR1 MNHEY, CDR2 SMNVEV (reference sequence).

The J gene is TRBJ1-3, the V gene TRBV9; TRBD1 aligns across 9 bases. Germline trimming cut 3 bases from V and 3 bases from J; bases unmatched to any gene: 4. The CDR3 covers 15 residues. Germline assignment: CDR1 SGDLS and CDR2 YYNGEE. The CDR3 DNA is TGTGCCAGCAGCGAACAGGGGGCGGTTGGAAACACCATATATTTT. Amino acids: CASSEQGAVGNTIYF.

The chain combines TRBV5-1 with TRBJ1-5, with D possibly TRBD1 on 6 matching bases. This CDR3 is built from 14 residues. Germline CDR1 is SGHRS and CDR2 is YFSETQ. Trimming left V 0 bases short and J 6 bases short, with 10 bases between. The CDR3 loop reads CASSLEQGGQPQHF. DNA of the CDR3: TGCGCCAGCAGCTTGGAACAGGGTGGTCAGCCCCAGCATTTT.

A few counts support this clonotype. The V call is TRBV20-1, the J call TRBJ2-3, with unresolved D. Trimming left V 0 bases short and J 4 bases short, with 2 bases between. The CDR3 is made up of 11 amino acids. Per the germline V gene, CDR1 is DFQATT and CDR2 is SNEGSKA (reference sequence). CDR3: CSAREADTQYF. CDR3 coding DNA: TGCAGTGCTAGAGAAGCAGATACGCAGTATTTT.

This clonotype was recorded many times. The CDR3 nucleotides are TGCAGCGTTGTCGCCACCCTCCCTAGCGACCAGAACACCGGGGAGCTGTTTTTT. As protein: CSVVATLPSDQNTGELFF. The chain recombines TRBV29-1 with TRBJ2-2; possibly TRBD2 for D (6 bases). Between the trimmed V and J ends, which lost 4 bases and 1 base, there was a span of 22 bases. CDR1 and CDR2 (germline): SQVTM, ANQGSEA. The CDR3 has 18 amino acids.

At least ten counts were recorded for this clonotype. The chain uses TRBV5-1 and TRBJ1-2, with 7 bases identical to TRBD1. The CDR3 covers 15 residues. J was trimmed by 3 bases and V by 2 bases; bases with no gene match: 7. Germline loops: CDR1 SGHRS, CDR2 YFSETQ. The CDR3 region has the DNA TGCGCCAGCAGCTTACCAGACAGGGTTGACTATGGCTACACCTTC. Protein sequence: CASSLPDRVDYGYTF.

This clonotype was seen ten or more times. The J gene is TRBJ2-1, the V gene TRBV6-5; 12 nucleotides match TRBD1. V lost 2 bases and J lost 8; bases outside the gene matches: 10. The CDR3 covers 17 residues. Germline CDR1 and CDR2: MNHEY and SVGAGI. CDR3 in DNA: TGTGCCAGCAGTTACGATGTAGGGGACAGGGGGCAGGATGAGCAGTTCTTC. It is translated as CASSYDVGDRGQDEQFF.

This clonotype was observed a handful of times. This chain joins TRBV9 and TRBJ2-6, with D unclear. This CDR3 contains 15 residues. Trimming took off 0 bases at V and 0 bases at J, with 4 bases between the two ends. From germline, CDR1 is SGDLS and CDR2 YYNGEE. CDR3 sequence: CASSVVVSGANVLTF. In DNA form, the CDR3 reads TGTGCCAGCAGCGTAGTGGTCTCTGGGGCCAACGTCCTGACTTTC.

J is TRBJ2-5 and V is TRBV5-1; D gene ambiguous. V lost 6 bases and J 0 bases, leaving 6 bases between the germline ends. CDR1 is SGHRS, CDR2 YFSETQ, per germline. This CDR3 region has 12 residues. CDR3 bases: TGCGCCAGCACCTGGGACCAAGAGACCCAGTACTTC. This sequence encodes CASTWDQETQYF.

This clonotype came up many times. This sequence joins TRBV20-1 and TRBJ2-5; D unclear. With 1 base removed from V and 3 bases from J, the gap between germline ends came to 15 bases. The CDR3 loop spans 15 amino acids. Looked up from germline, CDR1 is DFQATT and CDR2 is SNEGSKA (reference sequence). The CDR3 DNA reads TGCAGTGCTAGAGCCCCCCCTGGGCTCAAAGAGACCCAGTACTTC. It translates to CSARAPPGLKETQYF.

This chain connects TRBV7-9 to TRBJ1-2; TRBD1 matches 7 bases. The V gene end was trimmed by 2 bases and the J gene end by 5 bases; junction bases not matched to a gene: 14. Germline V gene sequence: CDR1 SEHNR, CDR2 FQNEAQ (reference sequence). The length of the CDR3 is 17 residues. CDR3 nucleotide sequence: TGTGCCAGCAGCTTAACGACAGGGATGATAGGTCGGTATGGCTACACCTTC. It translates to CASSLTTGMIGRYGYTF.